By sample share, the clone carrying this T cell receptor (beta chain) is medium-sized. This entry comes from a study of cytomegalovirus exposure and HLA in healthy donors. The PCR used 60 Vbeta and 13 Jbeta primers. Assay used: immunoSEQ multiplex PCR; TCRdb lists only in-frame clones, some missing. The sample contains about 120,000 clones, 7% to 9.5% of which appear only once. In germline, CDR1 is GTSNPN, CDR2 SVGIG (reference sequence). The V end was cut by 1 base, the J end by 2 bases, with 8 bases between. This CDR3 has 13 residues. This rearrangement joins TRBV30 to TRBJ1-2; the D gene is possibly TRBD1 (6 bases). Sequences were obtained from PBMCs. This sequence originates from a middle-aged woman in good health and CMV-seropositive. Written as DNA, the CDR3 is TGTGCCTGGAGTGGCGACAGGAACTATGGCTACACCTTC. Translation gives CAWSGDRNYGYTF.